This T cell receptor (beta chain) was retrieved from a study of regulatory T cells in long-lasting Graves disease. Looking at the study overall: Graves' patients, newly diagnosed, had taken antithyroid drugs under 3 months.

Concerning this clonotype itself: Its antigen is unknown.

TCR beta libraries were built with iRepertoire HTBI primers and Arm-PCR of CDR3 regions. In TCRdb, the multiplex PCR reads were re-called with MiXCR into one record per CDR3 protein. This table holds around 500,000 distinct CDR3 sequences, around 12% found once. General study points: Persistent disease preferred TRBV28, TRBJ1-2 and TRBJ2-5.

The V end lost 0 bases, the J end lost 5 bases, and 14 bases lay between the germline ends. The CDR3 consists of 16 residues. Germline CDR1 SGHRS, CDR2 YFSETQ. As to time point: newly diagnosed GD, antithyroid drugs for less than 3 months. Isolated PBMC RNA provided the starting material for the TCR library. This sample also belongs to another study, concerning T cells in Graves' hyperthyroidism and ophthalmopathy. From that paper: Each patient was aged 18 to 65 and had newly diagnosed hyperthyroidism of under 2 months' duration. An initial round of RT-PCR targeting the TCR CDR3 relied on the HTBI primer set.

The chain recombines TRBV5-1 with TRBJ2-2; D possibly corresponds to TRBD1 (5 bases). Sequencing used peripheral blood mononuclear cells (PBMCs), obtained at new diagnosis, from a patient treated with antithyroid drugs. The sequence was obtained from a woman between 25 and 40 years old with Graves disease. This CDR3 is CASSLAGQGDTGELFF. DNA for the CDR3: TGCGCCAGCAGCTTGGCCGGCCAGGGTGATACCGGGGAGCTGTTTTTT.